The 5 T cell receptor beta chains below were found in one sample sequenced in a study of STAT5B mutations in CD4+ large granular lymphocyte leukemia. Clones were sequenced by immunoSEQ multiplex PCR, and TCRdb holds only the in-frame ones, with some missing. The data hold 45,000 to 55,000 clones, with roughly two thirds observed a single time. The source material was CD4+ T cells from blood buffy coats. The receptor source for this set is a human donor in good health.

This chain links TRBV6-5 with TRBJ1-2; 7 positions agree with TRBD1. V gave up 7 bases and J gave up 8 bases; unmatched junction bases: 16. There are 15 residues in the CDR3. Germline V lookup: CDR1 MNHEY, CDR2 SVGAGI. CDR3 loop: CASTQGDARRHGYTF. The CDR3 DNA reads as TGTGCCAGCACTCAGGGGGACGCGCGGCGGCACGGCTACACCTTC.

This clone is a singleton in its sample. The rearrangement joins TRBV19 to TRBJ2-5, with 8 nucleotides matching TRBD1. Germline lookup yields CDR1 LNHDA and CDR2 SQIVND (reference sequence). The J segment lost 2 bases and the V segment lost 3 bases, leaving 2 bases of the junction unmatched. The CDR3 has 14 residues. The CDR3, as DNA: TGTGCCAGTAGTATCGGACAGGGTCAAGAGACCCAGTACTTC. It specifies CASSIGQGQETQYF.

This sequence joins TRBV7-2 and TRBJ1-5; perhaps TRBD1 as D (5 bases). CDR1 is SGHTA and CDR2 is FQGNSA in the germline V gene. The CDR3 has 15 amino acids. The germline V and J ends were trimmed by 6 bases and 0 bases, with 12 bases remaining between them. CDR3 nucleotide sequence: TGTGCCAGCAGACCCGACAGCTATAGCAATCAGCCCCAGCATTTT. It translates to CASRPDSYSNQPQHF.

This clone was found once. This chain links TRBV28 with TRBJ2-7, with D possibly being TRBD1 (6 bases). There are 15 residues in the CDR3. Germline CDR1 MDHEN, CDR2 SYDVKM. The V end lost 6 bases, the J end lost 0 bases, and 15 bases lay between the germline ends. DNA for the CDR3: TGTGCCAGCAGACCCGGGACATGGAGCTCCTACGAGCAGTACGTC. It codes for CASRPGTWSSYEQYV.

The CDR3 reads CASSYLGTDTQYF. The CDR3 region has the DNA TGCGCCAGCAGCTATTTGGGCACAGATACGCAGTATTTT. This rearrangement joins TRBV5-1 to TRBJ2-3; no firm D call. Trimming pared 3 bases from V and 1 base from J, leaving 6 bases between. Germline lookup yields CDR1 SGHRS and CDR2 YFSETQ. This CDR3 spans 13 amino acids.